This T cell receptor (beta chain) emerged from a study of blood T cells in healthy people across ages. The study, taken as a whole, reports: The percentage of naive T cells correlated strongly with TCR beta diversity.

The authors ran a second PCR of 7 to 11 cycles using a sample-barcoded 5' primer and a J-beta primer mix. TCRdb re-called the 5' RACE reads through MiXCR, storing one row per CDR3 protein. The table includes roughly 830,000 distinct CDR3 sequences, about 62% detected once. Trimming left V 5 bases short and J 5 bases short, with 12 bases between. This CDR3 comprises 13 residues. CDR1 is SGHTA and CDR2 is FQGNSA in the germline V gene. This clonotype has a handful of counts. The antigen is undetermined. A minimum of 6.5 million PBMCs was isolated per sample. This rearrangement joins TRBV7-2 to TRBJ2-5, with D unresolved. The source material was blood. The TCR sequence derives from a man aged 30 to 39 in good health. CDR3 DNA: TGTGCCAGCAGCCCTGGGATTGTCGAGACCCAGTACTTC. Translated: CASSPGIVETQYF.